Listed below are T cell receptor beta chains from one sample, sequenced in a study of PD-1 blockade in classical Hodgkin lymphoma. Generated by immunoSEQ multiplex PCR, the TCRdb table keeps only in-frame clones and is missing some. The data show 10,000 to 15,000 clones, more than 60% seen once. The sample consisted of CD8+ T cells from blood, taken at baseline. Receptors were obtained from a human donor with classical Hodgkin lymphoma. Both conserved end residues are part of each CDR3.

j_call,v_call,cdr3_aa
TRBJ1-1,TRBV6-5,CASSYSTTRYTEAFF
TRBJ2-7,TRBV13,CASSLQGGNYEQYF
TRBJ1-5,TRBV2,CASSGDRGRNQPQHF
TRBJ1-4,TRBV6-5,CASRIEATNEKLFF
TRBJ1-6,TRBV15,CATSTTDYNSPLHF
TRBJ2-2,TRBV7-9,CASTPLHRGRWDTGELFF
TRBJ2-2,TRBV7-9,CASSSTNKGAITGELFF
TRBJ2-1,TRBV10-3,CAIRDPQGWGFF
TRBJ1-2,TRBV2,CASSVAGPTRDTNYGYTF
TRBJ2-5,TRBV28,CASSFIETQYF
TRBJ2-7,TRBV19,CASSIFKGYEQYF
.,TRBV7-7,CASSVGGGNEQYF
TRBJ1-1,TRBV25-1,CASRTREDTEAFF
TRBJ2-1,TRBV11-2,CASSLMRGSFYNEQFF
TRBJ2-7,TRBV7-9,CASSFPGESYEQYF
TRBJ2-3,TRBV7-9,CASSLIDLAGGFSTDTQYF
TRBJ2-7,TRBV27,CASSFGYPPSEQYF
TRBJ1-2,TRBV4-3,CASSQVRSSGYTF
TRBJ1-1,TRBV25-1,CASKLQGNTEAFF
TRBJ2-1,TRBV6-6,CASSWDRGNNEQFF
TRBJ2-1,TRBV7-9,CASSPEGARPVHEQFF
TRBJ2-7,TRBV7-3,CASSAGTNPYEQYF
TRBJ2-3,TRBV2,CASSELRGTDTQYF
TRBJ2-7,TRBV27,CASSLMPPRQGIHEQYF
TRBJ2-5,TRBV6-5,CASSPGTEYQETQYF
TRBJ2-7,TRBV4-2,CASSNLEGPGGQYF
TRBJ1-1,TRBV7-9,CASSYPNTEAFF
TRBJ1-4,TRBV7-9,CASSFYRGYEKLFF
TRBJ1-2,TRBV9,CASSEGQGAIGGYTF
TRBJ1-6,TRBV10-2,CASSEGAPLHF
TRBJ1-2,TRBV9,CASSRNGYTF
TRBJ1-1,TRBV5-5,CAGTGGGVNTEAFF
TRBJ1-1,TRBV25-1,CASSGTGLGTEAFF
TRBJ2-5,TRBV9,CASSVATLAGARETQYF
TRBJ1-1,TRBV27,CASSAGTYTEAFF
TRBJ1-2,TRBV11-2,CASSTPTGAYGHTF
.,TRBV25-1,CASSHRWDTYEQYF
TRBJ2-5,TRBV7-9,CASIQQETQYF
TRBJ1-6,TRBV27,CASSPRASPLHF
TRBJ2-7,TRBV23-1,CASSHSGQFKNYEQYF
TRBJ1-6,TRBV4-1,CASSQDVSPFLYSPLHF
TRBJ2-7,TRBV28,CASTGTGDHLGEQYF
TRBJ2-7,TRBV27,CASSYPGQPYEQYF
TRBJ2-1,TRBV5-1,CASSLDLSTSSYNEQFF
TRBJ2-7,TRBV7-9,CASSLVGPGYEQYF
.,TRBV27,CASSLYSGSYEQYF
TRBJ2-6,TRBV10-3,CAMSATGSGANVLTF
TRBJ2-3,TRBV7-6,CASSSGDYQYF
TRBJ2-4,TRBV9,CASSSRGDSLNIQYF
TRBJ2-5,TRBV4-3,CASSQDRRDQETQYF
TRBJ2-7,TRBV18,CASSPIGVRSYEQYF
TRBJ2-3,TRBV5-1,CASSRGQGSREDTQYF
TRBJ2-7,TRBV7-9,CASSHPSGIGRYEQYF
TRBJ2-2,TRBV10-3,CAISEEHSRDTGELFF